The clone carrying this T cell receptor beta chain was picked up a small number of times. Its antigen is not known. These data originate in a study of T cell responses to AZD1222 COVID-19 vaccine. Broader study findings: Nearly half of spike-specific TCRs reportedly target unmutated variant regions.

CDR3 length: 15 residues. Germline CDR1 LNHNV, CDR2 YYDKDF (reference sequence). Trimming took off 4 bases at V and 3 bases at J, with 14 bases between the two ends. Produced via immunoSEQ multiplex PCR; TCRdb's table is partial and in-frame only. The sample lists around 47,000 clones, around 77% seen once, with roughly 22% in the top ten. Material: peripheral blood, obtained 28 days after the second dose of the MenACWY control vaccine. This chain joins TRBV15 and TRBJ2-3, with D hard to call. The clonotype originates from an adult who received the MenACWY meningococcal vaccine as a control. The CDR3 sequence: CATSIGGTGTDTQYF. The CDR3 nucleotides are TGTGCCACCAGCATCGGCGGAACTGGGACAGATACGCAGTATTTT.